Each of the 23 T cell receptor beta chains below was sequenced from the same sample in a study of T cells in localized non-small cell lung cancer. Data came from immunoSEQ multiplex PCR; TCRdb stores just in-frame clones and leaves some out. This table holds some 72,000 clones, around four fifths found once. The sample in question was peripheral blood, obtained before any cancer treatment. These receptors were obtained from a man aged 40 to 70 with stage I lung adenocarcinoma.

This chain joins TRBV30 and TRBJ2-6; D gene ambiguous. The V end was cut by 7 bases, the J end by 3 bases, with 7 bases between. This CDR3 spans 12 amino acids. Germline CDR1 and CDR2: GTSNPN and SVGIG (reference sequence). The CDR3 bases are TGTGCCTATCCAGGTGGGGCCAACGTCCTGACTTTC. Translated, it gives CAYPGGANVLTF.

The CDR3 reads CAWSVSDVSRPSNQPQHF. In DNA form, the CDR3 reads TGTGCCTGGAGTGTATCGGACGTTAGTCGTCCGAGCAATCAGCCCCAGCATTTT. The chain uses TRBV30 and TRBJ1-5; D is unresolved. Per the germline V gene, CDR1 is GTSNPN and CDR2 is SVGIG (reference sequence). The CDR3 loop spans 18 amino acids. V was trimmed by 0 bases and J by 1 base, leaving 19 bases between them.

This sequence joins TRBV7-2 and TRBJ1-4; D not certain. With 2 bases removed from V and 0 bases from J, the gap between germline ends came to 7 bases. The CDR3 covers 15 residues. Germline CDR1 SGHTA, CDR2 FQGNSA. This CDR3 is CASSLRVATNEKLFF. As DNA, the CDR3 is TGTGCCAGCAGCTTAAGGGTCGCAACTAATGAAAAACTGTTTTTT. The whole variable domain, filled in from reference TRBV7-2 and TRBJ1-4, reads GAGVSQSPSNKVTEKGKDVELRCDPISGHTALYWYRQSLGQGLEFLIYFQGNSAPDKSGLPSDRFSAERTGGSVSTLTIQRTQQEDSAVYLCASSLRVATNEKLFFGSGTQLSVL.

The V call is TRBV29-1, the J call TRBJ1-2; D is undetermined. Deletions cut 5 bases from V and 1 base from J, with 11 bases between. This CDR3 is built from 13 residues. Germline values: CDR1 SQVTM, CDR2 ANQGSEA. As DNA, the CDR3 is TGCAGCGTTCATATAGGGAATAACTATGGCTACACCTTC. It encodes CSVHIGNNYGYTF.

This rearrangement joins TRBV19 to TRBJ1-1, with 11 bases matching TRBD1. The CDR3 consists of 14 residues. V gave up 5 bases and J gave up 9 bases; unmatched junction bases: 8. Germline CDR1 is LNHDA and CDR2 is SQIVND (reference sequence). CDR3 sequence reads: CASSPDRGQGKAFF. The CDR3 DNA reads TGTGCCAGTAGTCCGGACAGGGGGCAAGGAAAAGCTTTCTTT.

This clone occurred once. The J gene is TRBJ2-3, the V gene TRBV30; D tentatively reads TRBD1 or TRBD2 (6 bases each). Germline assignment: CDR1 GTSNPN and CDR2 SVGIG (reference sequence). The CDR3 totals 16 residues. V was shortened by 0 bases and J by 1 base, with 14 bases between the two germline ends. The CDR3 spells CAWSVRGGGGTDTQYF. CDR3 sequence (DNA): TGTGCCTGGAGTGTACGAGGGGGAGGTGGCACAGATACGCAGTATTTT.

The rearrangement links TRBV11-2 to TRBJ2-5; D assignment may be TRBD1 or TRBD2 (5 bases each). The V and J ends lost 2 bases and 2 bases respectively, with 12 bases between them. CDR3 size: 15 residues. The germline V gene has CDR1 SGHAT and CDR2 FQNNGV. The CDR3 spells CASSLRGTEQETQYF. The CDR3 DNA sequence: TGTGCCAGCAGCTTAAGAGGGACGGAGCAAGAGACCCAGTACTTC.

The genes are TRBV7-8 and TRBJ2-7; D possibly corresponds to TRBD2 (5 bases). The CDR3 extends over 13 amino acids. Germline V lookup: CDR1 SGHVS, CDR2 FQNEAQ. The V end lost 1 base, the J end lost 1 base, and 5 bases lay between the germline ends. Written as DNA, the CDR3 is TGTGCCAGCAGCTTAGTAGCGTCCTACGAGCAGTACTTC. Its translation is CASSLVASYEQYF.

This clone is categorized as medium-sized. Other DNA sequences in the same sample also yield this CDR3. The chain employs TRBV6-5 and TRBJ2-7; the D is unclear. V lost 6 bases to trimming and J lost 3 bases, with 6 bases between them. The CDR3 is 11 residues long. CDR1 MNHEY and CDR2 SVGAGI come from the germline V gene. The CDR3 loop is CASSAGYEQYF. CDR3 nucleotide sequence: TGTGCCAGCAGCGCTGGCTACGAGCAGTACTTC.

The rearrangement joins TRBV27 to TRBJ2-3; 12 nucleotides line up with TRBD2. The CDR3 extends over 16 amino acids. V was clipped by 5 bases and J by 0 bases; unmatched bases: 3. Germline CDR1 is MNHEY and CDR2 is SMNVEV (reference sequence). This CDR3 reads CASSPGTSGSTDTQYF. In DNA, the CDR3 is TGTGCCAGCAGTCCGGGGACTAGCGGGAGCACAGATACGCAGTATTTT.

The chain has TRBV19 and TRBJ1-5, with 7 bases that match TRBD1. The CDR3 sequence is 18 residues long. The junction had 14 bases not matched to a gene; V was cut back by 6 bases and J by 0 bases. Germline V gene sequence: CDR1 LNHDA, CDR2 SQIVND (reference sequence). The CDR3 region has the DNA TGTGCCAGTAGCTCGCCCCGGGACAGTGAATATAGCAATCAGCCCCAGCATTTT. This encodes CASSSPRDSEYSNQPQHF.

The genes are TRBV5-1 and TRBJ2-7; tentatively, D is TRBD1 or TRBD2 (7 bases each). The germline V gene encodes CDR1 SGHRS and CDR2 YFSETQ. V lost 3 bases to trimming and J lost 2 bases, with 12 bases between them. CDR3 size: 14 residues. The CDR3 here is CASSSTGRAYEQYF. DNA of the CDR3: TGCGCCAGCAGCTCGACAGGGAGGGCCTACGAGCAGTACTTC.

This chain connects TRBV5-5 to TRBJ2-2; 7 nucleotides match TRBD1. Germline V gene sequence: CDR1 SGHKS, CDR2 YYEKEE (reference sequence). Trimming removed 0 bases from V and 3 bases from J; junction bases left unmatched: 5. This CDR3 region has 16 residues. CDR3 sequence reads: CASSLEGGDYTGELFF. The CDR3 bases are TGTGCCAGCAGCTTGGAAGGGGGCGACTACACCGGGGAGCTGTTTTTT.

The CDR3 coding sequence is TGTGCCAGCAGCTTAACTAGCGGCTCCTACGAGCAGTACTTC. Its protein product is CASSLTSGSYEQYF. The rearrangement links TRBV11-3 to TRBJ2-7; 8 bases are a match to TRBD2. The CDR3 is made up of 14 amino acids. V lost 2 bases and J lost 0; bases outside the gene matches: 0. Germline values: CDR1 SGHNT, CDR2 YENEEA. Full variable domain (rest looked up from reference TRBV11-3 and TRBJ2-7): EAGVVQSPRYKIIEKKQPVAFWCNPISGHNTLYWYLQNLGQGPELLIRYENEEAVDDSQLPKDRFSAERLKGVDSTLKIQPAELGDSAVYLCASSLTSGSYEQYFGPGTRLTVT.

This chain uses TRBV27 with TRBJ2-3; D ambiguous. Germline CDR1 reads MNHEY; CDR2 reads SMNVEV (reference sequence). V dropped 1 base and J dropped 5 bases, with 7 bases sitting between them. This CDR3 is built from 13 residues. The CDR3, as DNA: TGTGCCAGCAGTTTATTGGGTCGAGATACGCAGTATTTT. This translates into CASSLLGRDTQYF.

The chain is built from TRBV5-6 and TRBJ2-7; no clear D gene. Trimming stripped 2 bases from V and 2 bases from J, with 17 bases between. The germline CDR1 and CDR2 sequences are SGHDT and YYEEEE. The CDR3 is 16 residues long. This CDR3 is CASSFAGRPGTYEQYF. CDR3 in DNA: TGTGCCAGCAGCTTTGCAGGACGGCCGGGCACCTACGAGCAGTACTTC. The variable domain in full, with the rest retrieved from reference TRBV5-6 and TRBJ2-7, is DAGVTQSPTHLIKTRGQQVTLRCSPKSGHDTVSWYQQALGQGPQFIFQYYEEEERQRGNFPDRFSGHQFPNYSSELNVNALLLGDSALYLCASSFAGRPGTYEQYFGPGTRLTVT.

For this clone: The same CDR3 also results from other DNA sequences found in this sample. V gene TRBV19 combines with J gene TRBJ2-7; D ambiguous. Trimming removed 2 bases at V and 5 bases at J, with 4 bases between. There are 11 residues in the CDR3. Germline V gene data show CDR1 as LNHDA and CDR2 as SQIVND (reference sequence). The CDR3 is CASSIRNEQYF. The CDR3 bases are TGTGCCAGTAGTATAAGGAACGAGCAGTACTTC.

This CDR3 is CASSIRVRANTGELFF. CDR3 bases: TGTGCCAGTAGTATTCGGGTCAGGGCCAACACCGGGGAGCTGTTTTTT. This rearrangement joins TRBV19 to TRBJ2-2; maybe TRBD1 (5 bases). The CDR3 consists of 16 residues. The V gene's germline CDR1 is LNHDA and CDR2 SQIVND (reference sequence). Trimming took off 3 bases at V and 2 bases at J, with 13 bases between the two ends.

The chain links TRBV4-2 to TRBJ2-1; 7 bases map to TRBD2. The CDR3 runs 17 residues. The germline V gene encodes CDR1 LGHNA and CDR2 YNFKEQ. Trimming took 0 bases from V and 6 from J; bases not matched to a gene: 11. The CDR3 coding sequence is TGTGCCAGCAGCCAAGATTTACGGGGCGGGAGAGGCAATGAGCAGTTCTTC. Amino acid sequence: CASSQDLRGGRGNEQFF.

The rearrangement links TRBV10-2 to TRBJ1-6, with D possibly matching TRBD1 (5 bases). Trimming removed 0 bases from V and 7 bases from J, with 10 bases in between. The CDR3 contains 15 residues. Per the germline V gene, CDR1 is WSHSY and CDR2 is SAAADI. Here the CDR3 reads CASSESSGGNSPLHF. Here the CDR3 DNA reads TGCGCCAGCAGTGAGTCGAGCGGGGGGAATTCACCCCTCCACTTT.

V usage is TRBV7-8 and J usage is TRBJ1-1; 7 bases match TRBD1. CDR3 length equals 14 residues. J was trimmed by 1 base and V by 5 bases; bases with no gene match: 4. CDR1 SGHVS and CDR2 FQNEAQ come from the germline V gene. DNA for the CDR3: TGTGCCAGCAGCCGGCGACAGGGGAACACTGAAGCTTTCTTT. Translation: CASSRRQGNTEAFF.

V and J are TRBV10-1 and TRBJ2-3; 7 positions match TRBD2. V trimming: 2 bases; J trimming: 2 bases; junction bases outside the gene matches: 10. Looked up from germline, CDR1 is WNHNN and CDR2 is SYGVQD (reference sequence). The CDR3 contains 17 residues. This CDR3 is CASSEMLSSGFTDTQYF. In DNA, the CDR3 is TGCGCCAGCAGTGAGATGTTGAGTAGCGGGTTCACAGATACGCAGTATTTT.

V is TRBV9 and J is TRBJ1-3; no clear D gene. This CDR3 has 15 residues. V lost 0 bases and J lost 0, with 7 bases in between. Germline CDR1 and CDR2: SGDLS and YYNGEE. The CDR3 reads CASSVGRYSGNTIYF. CDR3 nucleotides: TGTGCCAGCAGCGTAGGCAGGTACTCTGGAAACACCATATATTTT.